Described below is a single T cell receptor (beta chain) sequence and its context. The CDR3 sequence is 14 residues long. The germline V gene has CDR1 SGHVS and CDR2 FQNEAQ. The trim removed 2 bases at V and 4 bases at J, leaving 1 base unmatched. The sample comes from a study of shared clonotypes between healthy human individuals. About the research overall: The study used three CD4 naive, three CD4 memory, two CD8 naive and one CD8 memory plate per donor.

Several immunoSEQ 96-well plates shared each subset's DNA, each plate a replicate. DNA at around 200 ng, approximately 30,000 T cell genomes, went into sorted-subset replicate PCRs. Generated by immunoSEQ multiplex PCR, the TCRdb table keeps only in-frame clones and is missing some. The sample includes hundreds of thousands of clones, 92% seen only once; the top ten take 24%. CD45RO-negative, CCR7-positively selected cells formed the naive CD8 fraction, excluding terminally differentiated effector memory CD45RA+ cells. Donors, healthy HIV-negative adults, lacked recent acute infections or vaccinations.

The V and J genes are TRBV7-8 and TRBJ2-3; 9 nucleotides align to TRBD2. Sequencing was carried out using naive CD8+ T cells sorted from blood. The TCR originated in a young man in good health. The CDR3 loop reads CASSLLAGADTQYF. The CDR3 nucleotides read TGTGCCAGCAGCTTATTAGCGGGGGCAGATACGCAGTATTTT.